This TCR beta chain was identified in a study of response to subunit inactivated influenza vaccine. Germline V gene sequence: CDR1 LNHNV, CDR2 YYDKDF (reference sequence). This CDR3 region has 14 residues. Trimming pared 0 bases from V and 7 bases from J, leaving 12 bases between. TCRdb re-analysed the RT-PCR reads in MiXCR, keeping a single row per CDR3 protein. Here the sample spans roughly 550,000 distinct CDR3 sequences, around 21% being singletons. This clonotype turned up a few times. In addition, the sample was reused for a study of T cells expressing NK-cell markers. As that report states: 5'RACE template switching with UMIs produced the TCR beta cDNA. Of CD8+ T cells, roughly 1.0-7.0% belonged to dominant NKG2C+ clonotypes in six donors.

The specimen was CD4+ T cells sorted from PBMCs, collected 11 to 12 days after vaccination. This clonotype was obtained from a man aged 45-60 years who received an inactivated influenza vaccine. The V call is TRBV15, the J call TRBJ1-1, with a tentative D call TRBD1 (5 bases). The DNA of the CDR3 is TGTGCCACCAGCAGAGATCGGGGGGGGAATGAAGCTTTCTTT. Residues: CATSRDRGGNEAFF.